Below are 7 T cell receptor beta chains sequenced from a single sample in a study of Ad26.COV2.S vaccination and SARS-CoV-2 variants. Sequencing was performed with immunoSEQ multiplex PCR; in TCRdb, only in-frame clones are kept and a portion is missing. The sample lists around 320,000 clones, just under 85% occurring once. Treatment here: about 20 received Ad26.COV2.S at low or high dose, single or two shots; about 5 received placebo; per-sample allocation not given. Day 63 following the first vaccine or placebo injection was when the samples were taken. The starting material was peripheral blood, obtained in a trial of Ad26.COV2.S vaccine versus placebo. These receptors all come from a person aged 18-60 years who received the Ad26.COV2.S COVID-19 vaccine or a placebo.

The chain uses TRBV5-5 and TRBJ2-7; 10 bases are shared with TRBD1. Germline V gene sequence: CDR1 SGHKS, CDR2 YYEKEE (reference sequence). V shed 4 bases and J 5 bases; nucleotides not matched to a gene: 9. The CDR3 contains 15 residues. CDR3: CASSISGQGTHEQYF. As DNA, the CDR3 is TGTGCCAGCAGCATCTCGGGACAGGGGACGCACGAGCAGTACTTC.

The V and J genes are TRBV28 and TRBJ2-7; D remains unclear. In germline, CDR1 is MDHEN, CDR2 SYDVKM. The CDR3 covers 15 residues. V was pared by 7 bases and J by 6 bases, with 22 bases between. As DNA, the CDR3 is TGTGCCAGCATCTCGTCTGGCGGCAGGCCTCGCGAGCAGTACTTC. Translation gives CASISSGGRPREQYF.

This clone was detected only once. V usage is TRBV28 and J usage is TRBJ1-1; D unresolved. This CDR3 region has 14 residues. Trimming removed 3 bases from V and 4 bases from J, with 12 bases in between. Per the germline V gene, CDR1 is MDHEN and CDR2 is SYDVKM. The CDR3: CASSLVRASTEAFF. For the CDR3, the DNA is TGTGCCAGCAGTTTGGTTAGGGCGTCCACTGAAGCTTTCTTT.

V and J are TRBV6-1 and TRBJ1-5, with 9 positions matching TRBD1. This CDR3 is 17 amino acids long. V dropped 1 base and J dropped 2; count of bases not matched to a gene: 6. Looked up from germline, CDR1 is MNHNS and CDR2 is SASEGT. The CDR3 spells CASSEGVTGGGNQPQHF. CDR3 nucleotides: TGTGCCAGCAGTGAAGGGGTGACAGGGGGAGGCAATCAGCCCCAGCATTTT.

The chain uses TRBV10-3 and TRBJ2-2; TRBD2 matches at 7 bases. Germline CDR1 and CDR2: ENHRY and SYGVKD. The CDR3 is 16 residues long. The junction had 12 bases not matched to a gene; V was cut back by 6 bases and J by 5 bases. The CDR3 loop reads CAISGTTTGGTGELFF. The CDR3 bases are TGTGCCATCAGCGGGACTACCACGGGGGGTACCGGGGAGCTGTTTTTT.

This clone came up a few times. At the DNA level, this CDR3 is encoded by other sequences in the same sample as well. The gene calls are TRBV7-9 and TRBJ2-5; D might be TRBD2 (7 bases). With 0 bases removed from V and 5 bases from J, the gap between germline ends came to 10 bases. Per germline, CDR1 SEHNR and CDR2 FQNEAQ (reference sequence). The CDR3 has 14 residues. The CDR3 reads CASSLAGGPETQYF. The CDR3 nucleotides are TGTGCCAGCAGCTTAGCGGGGGGGCCGGAGACCCAGTACTTC. Full variable domain (missing parts from reference TRBV7-9 and TRBJ2-5): DTGVSQNPRHKITKRGQNVTFRCDPISEHNRLYWYRQTLGQGPEFLTYFQNEAQLEKSRLLSDRFSAERPKGSFSTLEIQRTEQGDSAMYLCASSLAGGPETQYFGPGTRLLVL.

The V and J genes are TRBV7-6 and TRBJ2-5; D gene ambiguous. Germline values: CDR1 SGHVS, CDR2 FNYEAQ. The V end lost 5 bases, the J end lost 3 bases, and 16 bases lay between the germline ends. The CDR3 has 15 amino acids. The CDR3 DNA reads TGTGCCAGCAGCGTCGGAGTCAACCAAAAAGAGACCCAGTACTTC. It translates to CASSVGVNQKETQYF.